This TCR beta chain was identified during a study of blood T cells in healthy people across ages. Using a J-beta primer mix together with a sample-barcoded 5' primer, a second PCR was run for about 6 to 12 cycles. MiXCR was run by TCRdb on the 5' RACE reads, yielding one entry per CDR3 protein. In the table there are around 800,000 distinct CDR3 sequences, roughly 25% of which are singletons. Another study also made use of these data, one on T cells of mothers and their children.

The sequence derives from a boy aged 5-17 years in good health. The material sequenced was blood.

This CDR3 reads CASSASRGAGGRADTQYF. The CDR3 DNA is TGTGCCAGCAGCGCCTCTCGGGGAGCGGGGGGGCGGGCAGATACGCAGTATTTT. The V gene is TRBV9, the J gene TRBJ2-3; 10 bases line up with TRBD2. The CDR3 length is 18 residues. Losses at the gene ends were 3 bases for V and 4 bases for J; bases not matched to a gene: 14. CDR1 SGDLS and CDR2 YYNGEE come from the germline V gene.